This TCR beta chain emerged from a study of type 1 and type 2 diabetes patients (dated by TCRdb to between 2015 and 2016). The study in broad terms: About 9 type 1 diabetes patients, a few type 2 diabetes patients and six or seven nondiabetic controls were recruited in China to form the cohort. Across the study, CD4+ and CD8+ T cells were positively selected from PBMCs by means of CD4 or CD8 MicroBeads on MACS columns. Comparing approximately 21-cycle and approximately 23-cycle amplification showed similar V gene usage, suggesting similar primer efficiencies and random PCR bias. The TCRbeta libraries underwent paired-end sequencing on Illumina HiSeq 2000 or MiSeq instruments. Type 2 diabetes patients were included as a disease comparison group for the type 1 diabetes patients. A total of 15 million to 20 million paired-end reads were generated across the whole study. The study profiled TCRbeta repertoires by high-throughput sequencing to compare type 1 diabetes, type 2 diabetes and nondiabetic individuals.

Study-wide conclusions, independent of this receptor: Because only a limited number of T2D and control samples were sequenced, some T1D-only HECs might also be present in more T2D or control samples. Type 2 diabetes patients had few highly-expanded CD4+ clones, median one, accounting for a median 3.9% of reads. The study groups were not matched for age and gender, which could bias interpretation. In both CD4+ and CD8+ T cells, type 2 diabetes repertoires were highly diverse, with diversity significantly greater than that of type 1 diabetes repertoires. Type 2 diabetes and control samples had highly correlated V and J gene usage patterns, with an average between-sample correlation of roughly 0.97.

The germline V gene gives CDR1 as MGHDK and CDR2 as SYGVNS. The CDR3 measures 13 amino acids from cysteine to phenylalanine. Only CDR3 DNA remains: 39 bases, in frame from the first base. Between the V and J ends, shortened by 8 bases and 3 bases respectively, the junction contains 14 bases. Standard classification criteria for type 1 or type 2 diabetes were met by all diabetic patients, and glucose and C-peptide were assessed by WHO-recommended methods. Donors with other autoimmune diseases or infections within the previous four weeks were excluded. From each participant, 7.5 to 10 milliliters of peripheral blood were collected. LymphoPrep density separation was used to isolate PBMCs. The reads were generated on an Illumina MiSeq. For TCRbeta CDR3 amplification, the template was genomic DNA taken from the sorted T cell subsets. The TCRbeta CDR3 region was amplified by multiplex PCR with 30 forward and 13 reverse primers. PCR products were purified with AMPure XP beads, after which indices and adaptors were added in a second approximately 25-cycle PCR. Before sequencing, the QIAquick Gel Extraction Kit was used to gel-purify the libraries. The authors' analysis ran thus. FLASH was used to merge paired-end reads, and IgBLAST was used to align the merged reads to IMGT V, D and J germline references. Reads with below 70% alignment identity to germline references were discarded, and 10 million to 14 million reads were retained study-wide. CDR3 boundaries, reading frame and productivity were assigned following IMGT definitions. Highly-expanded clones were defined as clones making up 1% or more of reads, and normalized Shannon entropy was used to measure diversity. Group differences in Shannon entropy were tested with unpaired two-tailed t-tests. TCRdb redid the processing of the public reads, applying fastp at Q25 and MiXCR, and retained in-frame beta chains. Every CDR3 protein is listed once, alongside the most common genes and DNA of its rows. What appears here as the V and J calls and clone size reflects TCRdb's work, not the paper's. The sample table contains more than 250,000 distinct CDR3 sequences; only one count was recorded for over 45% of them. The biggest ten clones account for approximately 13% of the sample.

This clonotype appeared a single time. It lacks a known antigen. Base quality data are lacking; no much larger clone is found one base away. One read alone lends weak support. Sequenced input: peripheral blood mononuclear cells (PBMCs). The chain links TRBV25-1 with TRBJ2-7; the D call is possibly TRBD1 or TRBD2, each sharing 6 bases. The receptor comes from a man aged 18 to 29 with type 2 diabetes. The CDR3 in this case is CASLKGGSYEQYF. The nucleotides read TGTGCCAGCCTAAAGGGGGGTAGCTACGAGCAGTACTTC.